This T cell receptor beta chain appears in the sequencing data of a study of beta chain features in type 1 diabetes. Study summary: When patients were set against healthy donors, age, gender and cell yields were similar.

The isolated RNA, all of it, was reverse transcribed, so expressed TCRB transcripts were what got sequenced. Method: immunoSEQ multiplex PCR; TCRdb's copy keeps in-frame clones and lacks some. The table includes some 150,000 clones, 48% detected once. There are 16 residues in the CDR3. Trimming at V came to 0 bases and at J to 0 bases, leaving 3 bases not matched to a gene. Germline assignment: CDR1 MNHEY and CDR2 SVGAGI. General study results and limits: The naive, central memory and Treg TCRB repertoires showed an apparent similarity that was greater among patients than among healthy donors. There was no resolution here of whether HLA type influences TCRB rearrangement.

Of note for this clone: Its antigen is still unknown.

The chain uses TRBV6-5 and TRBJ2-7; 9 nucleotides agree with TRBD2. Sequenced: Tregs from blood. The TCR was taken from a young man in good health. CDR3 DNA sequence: TGTGCCAGCAGTTACTCGACTAGCGGTTTCTCCTACGAGCAGTACTTC. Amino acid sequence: CASSYSTSGFSYEQYF.